The following is a T cell receptor beta chain sequence with its context. The data were obtained in a study of blood T cell repertoires in COVID-19. Study as a whole: Acute and convalescent COVID-19 samples came from the United States, Italy and Spain. From T cells, B-cell-depleted T cells, or PBMCs came the material, which was cDNA or gDNA.

Unmatched junction bases numbered 8, after V lost 6 bases and J lost 6 bases. This CDR3 has 15 amino acids. The germline V gene encodes CDR1 WSHSY and CDR2 SAAADI. Authors' analysis steps: Counts of nucleated cells, estimated from reference gene primer amplification, were obtained. Repertoires were generated with immunoSEQ multiplex PCR, while TCRdb's copy carries only in-frame clones and drops some. Clone size and V and J calls were adopted from that table, with D and trimming inferred from the DNA. This table has about 210,000 clones, 83% appearing once. The source material was peripheral blood. This chain links TRBV10-2 with TRBJ2-2; the match to TRBD2 covers 9 bases. The sequence derives from a man aged 45-65 years with active or convalescent COVID-19. The CDR3 DNA reads TGCGCCAGCAGGGCAGCGGGAGGATTGGCCGGGGAGCTGTTTTTT. It is translated as CASRAAGGLAGELFF.